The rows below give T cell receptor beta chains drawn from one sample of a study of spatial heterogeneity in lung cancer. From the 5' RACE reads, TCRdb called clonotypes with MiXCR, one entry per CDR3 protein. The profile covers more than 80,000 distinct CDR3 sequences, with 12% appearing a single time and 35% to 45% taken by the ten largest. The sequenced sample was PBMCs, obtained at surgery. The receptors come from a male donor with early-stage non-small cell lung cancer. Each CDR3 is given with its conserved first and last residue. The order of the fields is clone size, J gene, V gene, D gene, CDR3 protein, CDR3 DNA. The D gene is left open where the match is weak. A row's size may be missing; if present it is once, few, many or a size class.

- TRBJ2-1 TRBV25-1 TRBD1 CASSESGGRSYNEQFF TGTGCCAGCAGTGAATCAGGGGGAAGGTCCTACAATGAGCAGTTCTTC
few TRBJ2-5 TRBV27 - CASSLLARPGTQYF TGTGCCAGCAGTTTATTGGCCAGACCGGGGACCCAGTACTTC
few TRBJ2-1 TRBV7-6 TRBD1 CASSGSGTGYYNEQFF TGTGCCAGCAGCGGATCCGGGACAGGGTACTACAATGAGCAGTTCTTC
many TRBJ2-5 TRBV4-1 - CASSQSPQGNQETQYF TGCGCCAGCAGCCAATCACCTCAGGGGAATCAAGAGACCCAGTACTTC
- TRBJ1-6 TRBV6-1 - CASAPYNSPLHF TGTGCCAGCGCCCCCTATAATTCACCCCTCCACTTT
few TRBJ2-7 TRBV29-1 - CSVGSSSYEQYF TGCAGCGTGGGATCGAGCTCCTACGAGCAGTACTTC
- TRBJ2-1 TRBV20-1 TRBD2 CSANYRAGGPKEQFF TGCAGTGCCAACTACCGGGCGGGAGGGCCTAAAGAGCAGTTCTTC
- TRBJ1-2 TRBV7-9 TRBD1 CASSLGQGLHGYTF TGTGCCAGCAGCTTGGGACAGGGATTGCATGGCTACACCTTC
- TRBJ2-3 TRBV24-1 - CATSDRPRVGTDTQYF TGTGCCACCAGTGACCGGCCGCGGGTGGGCACAGATACGCAGTATTTT
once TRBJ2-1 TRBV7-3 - CASSLRRGNEQFF TGTGCCAGCAGCCTCCGTCGGGGCAATGAGCAGTTCTTC
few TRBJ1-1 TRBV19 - CASRQGRVNTEAFF TGTGCCTCCCGGCAAGGCCGGGTGAACACTGAAGCTTTCTTT
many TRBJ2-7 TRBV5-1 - CASSSGTAIEQYF TGCGCCAGCAGCAGCGGGACAGCCATCGAGCAGTACTTC
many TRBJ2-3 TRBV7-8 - CASKTPGSPSTDTQYF TGTGCCAGCAAAACACCCGGTAGCCCATCCACAGATACGCAGTATTTT
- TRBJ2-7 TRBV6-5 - CASSGPGDEQYF TGTGCCAGCAGTGGACCGGGAGACGAGCAGTACTTC
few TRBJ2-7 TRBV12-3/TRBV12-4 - CASSSFGQSDSSYEQYF TGTGCCAGCAGTTCCTTCGGACAGTCAGATAGCTCCTACGAGCAGTACTTC